The rows below give T cell receptor beta chains drawn from one sample of a study of T cells in Graves' hyperthyroidism and ophthalmopathy. TCRdb redid the calling of the multiplex PCR reads with MiXCR, one entry per CDR3 protein. Of about 620,000 distinct CDR3 sequences in the sample, roughly 15% were seen once. The sample was blood. The receptors come from a woman in her twenties or thirties with Graves' hyperthyroidism. CDR3s include the opening cysteine and the closing phenylalanine or tryptophan.

CDR3: CASSLSIAGPGTDTQYF
V: TRBV28
length: 17

CDR3: CASRIDTEAFF
V: TRBV28
length: 11

CDR3: CVSSLSLAVQAKNIQYF
V: TRBV28
length: 17

CDR3: CASNPTGKPYEQYF
V: TRBV7-8
length: 14

CDR3: CASSHKGQGAPSRFF
V: TRBV12-3/TRBV12-4
length: 15

CDR3: CASSPSRGETQYF
V: TRBV18
length: 13

CDR3: CASASGYSNQPQHF
V: TRBV19
length: 14

CDR3: CASRVDRGSTGELFF
V: TRBV6-1
length: 15

CDR3: CASSPGLAGDAETQYF
V: TRBV2
length: 16

CDR3: CSARPGTSGRNNEQFF
V: TRBV20-1
length: 16